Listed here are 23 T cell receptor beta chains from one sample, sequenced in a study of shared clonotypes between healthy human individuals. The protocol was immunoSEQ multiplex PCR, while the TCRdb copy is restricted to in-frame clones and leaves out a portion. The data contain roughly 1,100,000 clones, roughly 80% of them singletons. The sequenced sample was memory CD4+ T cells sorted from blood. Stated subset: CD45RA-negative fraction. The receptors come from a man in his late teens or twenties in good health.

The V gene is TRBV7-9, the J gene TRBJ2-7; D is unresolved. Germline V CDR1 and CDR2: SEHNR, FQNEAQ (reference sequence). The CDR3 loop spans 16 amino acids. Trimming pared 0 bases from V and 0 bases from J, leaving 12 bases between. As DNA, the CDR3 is TGTGCCAGCAGCTTAGCACCGATCCTGGTCTCCTACGAGCAGTACTTC. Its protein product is CASSLAPILVSYEQYF.

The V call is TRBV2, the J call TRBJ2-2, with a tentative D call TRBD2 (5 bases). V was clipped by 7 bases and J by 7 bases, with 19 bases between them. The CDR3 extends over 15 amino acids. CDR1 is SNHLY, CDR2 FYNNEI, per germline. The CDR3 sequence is CASTPVASPGGELFF. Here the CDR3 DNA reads TGTGCCAGCACCCCCGTGGCTAGCCCGGGCGGGGAGCTGTTTTTT.

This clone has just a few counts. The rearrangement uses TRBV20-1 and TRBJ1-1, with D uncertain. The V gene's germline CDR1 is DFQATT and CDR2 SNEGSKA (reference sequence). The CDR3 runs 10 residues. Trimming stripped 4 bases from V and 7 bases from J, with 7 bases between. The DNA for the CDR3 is TGCAGTGCTACCCAAAATGAAGCTTTCTTT. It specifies CSATQNEAFF.

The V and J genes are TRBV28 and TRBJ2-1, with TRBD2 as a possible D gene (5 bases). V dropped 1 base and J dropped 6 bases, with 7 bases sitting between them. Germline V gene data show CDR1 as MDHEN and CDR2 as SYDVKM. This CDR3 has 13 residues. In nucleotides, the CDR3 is TGTGCCAGCAGTTTATCCGGACTCAATGAGCAGTTCTTC. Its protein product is CASSLSGLNEQFF.

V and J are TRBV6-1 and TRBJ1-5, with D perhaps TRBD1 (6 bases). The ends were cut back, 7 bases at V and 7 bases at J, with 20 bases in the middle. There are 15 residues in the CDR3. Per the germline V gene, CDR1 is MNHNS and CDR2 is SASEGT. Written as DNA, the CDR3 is TGTGCCAGCAAGTCCGCTGGGGGGCTTAACCAGCCCCAGCATTTT. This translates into CASKSAGGLNQPQHF.

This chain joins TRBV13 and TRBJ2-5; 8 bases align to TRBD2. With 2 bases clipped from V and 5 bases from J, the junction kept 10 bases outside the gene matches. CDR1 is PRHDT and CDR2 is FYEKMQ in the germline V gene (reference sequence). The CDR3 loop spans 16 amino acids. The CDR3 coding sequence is TGTGCCAGCAGCTTAAGAACGGGGGGGCCCCGGGAGACCCAGTACTTC. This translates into CASSLRTGGPRETQYF.

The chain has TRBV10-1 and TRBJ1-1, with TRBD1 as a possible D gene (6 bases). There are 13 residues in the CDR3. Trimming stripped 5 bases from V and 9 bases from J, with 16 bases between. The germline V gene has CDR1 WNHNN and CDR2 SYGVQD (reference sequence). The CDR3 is CASSIIEGDKAFF. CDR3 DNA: TGCGCCAGCAGTATTATTGAGGGGGACAAAGCTTTCTTT.

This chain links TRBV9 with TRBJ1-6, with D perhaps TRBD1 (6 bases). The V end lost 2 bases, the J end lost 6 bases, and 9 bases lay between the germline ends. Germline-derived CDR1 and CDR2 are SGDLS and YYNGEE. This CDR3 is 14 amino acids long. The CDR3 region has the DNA TGTGCCAGCAGCGTGCCGGGGGCTAATTCACCCCTCCACTTT. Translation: CASSVPGANSPLHF.

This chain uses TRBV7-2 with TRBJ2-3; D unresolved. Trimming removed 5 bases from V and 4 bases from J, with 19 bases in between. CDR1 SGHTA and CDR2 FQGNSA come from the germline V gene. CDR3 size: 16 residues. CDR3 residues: CASSPVWSSLADTQYF. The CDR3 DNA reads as TGTGCCAGCAGCCCCGTATGGTCTAGTCTGGCAGATACGCAGTATTTT.

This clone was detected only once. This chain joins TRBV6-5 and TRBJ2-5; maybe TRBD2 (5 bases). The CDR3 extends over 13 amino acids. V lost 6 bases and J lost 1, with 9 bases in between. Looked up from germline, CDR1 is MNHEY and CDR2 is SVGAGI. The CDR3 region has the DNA TGTGCCAGCAGCGAGGGAGTCCAAGAGACCCAGTACTTC. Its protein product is CASSEGVQETQYF.

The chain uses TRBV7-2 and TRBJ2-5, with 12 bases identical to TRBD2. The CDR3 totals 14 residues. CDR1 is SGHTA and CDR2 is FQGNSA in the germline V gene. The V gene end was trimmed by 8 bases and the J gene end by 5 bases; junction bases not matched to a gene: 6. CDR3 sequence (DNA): TGTGCCAGCTCTAGCGGGAGGGCTGGGGAGACCCAGTACTTC. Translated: CASSSGRAGETQYF.

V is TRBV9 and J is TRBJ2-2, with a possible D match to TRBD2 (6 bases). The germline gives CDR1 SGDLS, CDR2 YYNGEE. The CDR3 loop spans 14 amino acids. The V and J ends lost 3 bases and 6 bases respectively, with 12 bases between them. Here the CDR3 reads CASSAAASAGELFF. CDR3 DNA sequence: TGTGCCAGCAGCGCCGCTGCTAGCGCCGGGGAGCTGTTTTTT.

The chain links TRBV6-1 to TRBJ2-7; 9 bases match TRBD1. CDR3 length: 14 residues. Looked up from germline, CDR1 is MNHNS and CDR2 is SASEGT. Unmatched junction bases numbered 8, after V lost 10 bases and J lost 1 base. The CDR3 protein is CANSPGTGSYEQYF. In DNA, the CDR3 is TGTGCCAACTCCCCCGGGACAGGGTCCTACGAGCAGTACTTC.

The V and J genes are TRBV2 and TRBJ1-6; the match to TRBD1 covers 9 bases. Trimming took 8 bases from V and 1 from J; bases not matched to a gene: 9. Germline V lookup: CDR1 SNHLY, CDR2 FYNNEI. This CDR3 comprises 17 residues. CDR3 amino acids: CASGSTGGRSYNSPLHF. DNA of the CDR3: TGTGCCAGCGGAAGTACAGGGGGCAGGTCCTATAATTCACCCCTCCACTTT.

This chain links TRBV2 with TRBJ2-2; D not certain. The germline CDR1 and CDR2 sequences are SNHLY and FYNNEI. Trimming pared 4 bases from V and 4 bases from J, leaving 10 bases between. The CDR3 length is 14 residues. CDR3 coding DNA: TGTGCCAGCAGTGTCACAGCACTCACCGGGGAGCTGTTTTTT. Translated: CASSVTALTGELFF.

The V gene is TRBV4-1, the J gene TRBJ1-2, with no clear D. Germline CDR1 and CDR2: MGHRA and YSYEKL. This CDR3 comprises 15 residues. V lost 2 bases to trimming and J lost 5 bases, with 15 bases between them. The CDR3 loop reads CASSQPGSRSYGYTF. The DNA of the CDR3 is TGCGCCAGCAGCCAACCCGGGAGCCGATCATATGGCTACACCTTC.

The CDR3: CPTGRVGEETQYF. CDR3 coding DNA: TGTCCTACCGGCAGGGTCGGAGAAGAGACCCAGTACTTC. The rearrangement uses TRBV2 and TRBJ2-5; tentatively, D is TRBD1 (5 bases). There are 13 residues in the CDR3. From germline, CDR1 is SNHLY and CDR2 FYNNEI. The full variable domain, completed using reference TRBV2 and TRBJ2-5, is EPEVTQTPSHQVTQMGQEVILRCVPISNHLYFYWYRQILGQKVEFLVSFYNNEISEKSEIFDDQFSVERPDGSNFTLKIRSTKLEDSAMYFCPTGRVGEETQYFGPGTRLLVL.

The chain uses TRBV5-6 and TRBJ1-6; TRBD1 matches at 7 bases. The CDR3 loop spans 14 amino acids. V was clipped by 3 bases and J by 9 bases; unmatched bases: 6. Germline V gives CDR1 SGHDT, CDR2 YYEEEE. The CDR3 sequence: CASSSDTGVSPLHF. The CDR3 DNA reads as TGTGCCAGCAGCTCGGATACAGGGGTTTCACCCCTCCACTTT.

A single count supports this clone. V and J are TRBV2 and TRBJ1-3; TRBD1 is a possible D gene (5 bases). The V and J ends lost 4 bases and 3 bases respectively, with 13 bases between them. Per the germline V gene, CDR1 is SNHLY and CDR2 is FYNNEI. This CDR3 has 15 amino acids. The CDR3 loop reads CASSGTGGVGNTIYF. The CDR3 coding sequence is TGTGCCAGCAGTGGAACCGGGGGGGTTGGAAACACCATATATTTT.

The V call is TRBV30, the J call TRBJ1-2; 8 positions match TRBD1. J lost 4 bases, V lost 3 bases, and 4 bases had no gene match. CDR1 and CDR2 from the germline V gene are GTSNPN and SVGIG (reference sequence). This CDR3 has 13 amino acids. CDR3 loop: CAWSQGAGYGYTF. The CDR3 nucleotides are TGTGCCTGGAGCCAGGGGGCTGGCTATGGCTACACCTTC.

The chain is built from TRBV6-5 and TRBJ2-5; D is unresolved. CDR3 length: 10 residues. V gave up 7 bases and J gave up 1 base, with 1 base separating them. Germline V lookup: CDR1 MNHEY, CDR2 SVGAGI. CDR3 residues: CASTQETQYF. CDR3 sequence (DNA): TGTGCCAGCACCCAAGAGACCCAGTACTTC.

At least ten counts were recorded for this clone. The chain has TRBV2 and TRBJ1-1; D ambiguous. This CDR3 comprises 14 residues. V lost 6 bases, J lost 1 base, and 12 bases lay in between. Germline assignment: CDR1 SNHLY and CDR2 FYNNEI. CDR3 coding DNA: TGTGCCAGCAGCCCCTTTCGGCGGAACACTGAAGCTTTCTTT. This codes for CASSPFRRNTEAFF. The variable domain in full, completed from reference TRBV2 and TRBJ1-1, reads EPEVTQTPSHQVTQMGQEVILRCVPISNHLYFYWYRQILGQKVEFLVSFYNNEISEKSEIFDDQFSVERPDGSNFTLKIRSTKLEDSAMYFCASSPFRRNTEAFFGQGTRLTVV.

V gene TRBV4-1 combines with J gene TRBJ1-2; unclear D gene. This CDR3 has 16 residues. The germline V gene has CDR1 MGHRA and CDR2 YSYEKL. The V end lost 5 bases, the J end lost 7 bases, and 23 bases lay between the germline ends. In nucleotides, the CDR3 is TGCGCCAGCAGCAAAAGTCCGGGTCCCGACGGGTCTGGCTACACCTTC. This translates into CASSKSPGPDGSGYTF.